Listed below are T cell receptor beta chains from one sample, sequenced in a study of shared clonotypes between healthy human individuals. Assay used: immunoSEQ multiplex PCR; TCRdb lists only in-frame clones, some missing. The sample carries around 2,000,000 clones, more than 85% recorded once. What was sequenced was naive CD8+ T cells from PBMCs. The source of these receptors is a young man in good health. Some clones in this sample may be carry-over from other donors' samples. CDR3s include the opening cysteine and the closing phenylalanine or tryptophan. A D gene is named only where the DNA matches it firmly. For some rows the clone size is stated as once, few or many, or as a class when expanded; others skip it.

j_gene: TRBJ1-2; abundance: once; v_gene: TRBV28; d_gene: TRBD1; CDR3nt: TGTGCCAGCAGCCCCTGGGGACAGGGGGCGCATGGCTACACCTTC; CDR3aa: CASSPWGQGAHGYTF
j_gene: TRBJ1-5; abundance: NA; v_gene: TRBV28; d_gene: NA; CDR3nt: TGTGCCAGCAGCCCCCCCTCCAAAACTGCCTTTAGGGGCAATCAGCCCCAGCATTTT; CDR3aa: CASSPPSKTAFRGNQPQHF
j_gene: TRBJ2-2; abundance: once; v_gene: TRBV7-6; d_gene: TRBD1; CDR3nt: TGTGCCAGCAGCCTGCGGGACAGGTCTAACACCGGGGAGCTGTTTTTT; CDR3aa: CASSLRDRSNTGELFF
j_gene: TRBJ1-5; abundance: NA; v_gene: TRBV2; d_gene: NA; CDR3nt: TGTGCCAGCAGAGCGCCAGAAAGGAGTCAGCCCCAGCATTTT; CDR3aa: CASRAPERSQPQHF
j_gene: TRBJ2-7; abundance: once; v_gene: TRBV7-3; d_gene: TRBD2; CDR3nt: TGTGCCAGCAGTCTCCGCCTAGCGGGAGGTTCCTACGAGCAGTACTTC; CDR3aa: CASSLRLAGGSYEQYF
j_gene: TRBJ2-7; abundance: NA; v_gene: TRBV7-9; d_gene: NA; CDR3nt: TGTGCCAGCAGCTTGGGCAAGATTTACGAGCAGTACTTC; CDR3aa: CASSLGKIYEQYF
j_gene: TRBJ2-2; abundance: NA; v_gene: TRBV9; d_gene: NA; CDR3nt: TGTGCCAGCAGCCCTCCGAAGACGAACACCGGGGAGCTGTTTTTT; CDR3aa: CASSPPKTNTGELFF
j_gene: TRBJ2-7; abundance: NA; v_gene: TRBV27; d_gene: NA; CDR3nt: TGTGCCAGCAGTTCGAGTTACGAGCAGTACTTC; CDR3aa: CASSSSYEQYF
j_gene: TRBJ2-7; abundance: NA; v_gene: TRBV9; d_gene: TRBD1; CDR3nt: TGTGCCAGCAGCGGGGCCGGGACAGGGTATGTCGAGCAGTACTTC; CDR3aa: CASSGAGTGYVEQYF
j_gene: TRBJ2-7; abundance: NA; v_gene: TRBV5-6; d_gene: NA; CDR3nt: TGTGCCAGCAGCTTGAACAGTGGGTCCGAGCAGTACTTC; CDR3aa: CASSLNSGSEQYF
j_gene: TRBJ2-4; abundance: NA; v_gene: TRBV25-1; d_gene: NA; CDR3nt: TGTGCCAGCAGTGAAGGGGAATGGAACATTCAGTACTTC; CDR3aa: CASSEGEWNIQYF
j_gene: TRBJ2-2; abundance: NA; v_gene: TRBV4-2; d_gene: TRBD2; CDR3nt: TGTGCCAGCAGTCTGGGACTAGTGCTTCCCGGGGAGCTGTTTTTT; CDR3aa: CASSLGLVLPGELFF
j_gene: TRBJ2-7; abundance: NA; v_gene: TRBV5-4; d_gene: TRBD2; CDR3nt: TGTGCCAGCAGCTGGCCGTCCGGGACTATATTCTACGAGCAGTACTTC; CDR3aa: CASSWPSGTIFYEQYF
j_gene: TRBJ2-1; abundance: NA; v_gene: TRBV7-9; d_gene: TRBD1; CDR3nt: TGTGCCAGCAGCTCCACTAAGCGGGACAGGGATAATGAGCAGTTCTTC; CDR3aa: CASSSTKRDRDNEQFF
j_gene: TRBJ1-5; abundance: few; v_gene: TRBV19; d_gene: NA; CDR3nt: TGTGCCAGTAGTATAGGGCTCGGGGGTAATCAGCCCCAGCATTTT; CDR3aa: CASSIGLGGNQPQHF
j_gene: TRBJ2-3; abundance: NA; v_gene: TRBV7-8; d_gene: NA; CDR3nt: TGTGCCAGCAGCTCCGGGACACGCTTGTCGGATACGCAGTATTTT; CDR3aa: CASSSGTRLSDTQYF
j_gene: TRBJ1-1; abundance: NA; v_gene: TRBV25-1; d_gene: NA; CDR3nt: TGTGCCAGCAGTGTAGGGGTGACCACTGAAGCTTTCTTT; CDR3aa: CASSVGVTTEAFF
j_gene: TRBJ1-1; abundance: NA; v_gene: TRBV4-1; d_gene: NA; CDR3nt: TGCGCCAGCAGCCAAGGTCAGAACACTGAAGCTTTCTTT; CDR3aa: CASSQGQNTEAFF
j_gene: TRBJ2-3; abundance: NA; v_gene: TRBV28; d_gene: NA; CDR3nt: TGTGCCAGCAGCCCCCCCGGACGGCGCACAGATACGCAGTATTTT; CDR3aa: CASSPPGRRTDTQYF
j_gene: TRBJ2-1; abundance: NA; v_gene: TRBV2; d_gene: NA; CDR3nt: TGTGCCAGCAGGGAGAGTCCCGCCTTCTACAATGAGCAGTTCTTC; CDR3aa: CASRESPAFYNEQFF
j_gene: TRBJ1-1; abundance: NA; v_gene: TRBV27; d_gene: TRBD1; CDR3nt: TGTGCCAGCAGTTTCCGAGAGAGGGACAGGAACATGAACACTGAAGCTTTCTTT; CDR3aa: CASSFRERDRNMNTEAFF
j_gene: TRBJ2-7; abundance: NA; v_gene: TRBV6-5; d_gene: TRBD2; CDR3nt: TGTGCCAGCAGCCCCGGGAGGGGCCCAACCTACGAGCAGTACTTC; CDR3aa: CASSPGRGPTYEQYF
j_gene: TRBJ2-1; abundance: NA; v_gene: TRBV27; d_gene: NA; CDR3nt: TGTGCCAGCAGACGCCGGGGAAGGGACAATGAGCAGTTCTTC; CDR3aa: CASRRRGRDNEQFF
j_gene: TRBJ1-5; abundance: NA; v_gene: TRBV28; d_gene: NA; CDR3nt: TGTGCCAGCAGTTTTGAAACAGGGCTTGGACAGCCCCAGCATTTT; CDR3aa: CASSFETGLGQPQHF
j_gene: TRBJ2-5; abundance: NA; v_gene: TRBV4-1; d_gene: NA; CDR3nt: TGCGCCAGCAGCCAAACGGAGGTAGCTTGGGAGACCCAGTACTTC; CDR3aa: CASSQTEVAWETQYF
j_gene: TRBJ2-7; abundance: NA; v_gene: TRBV6-5; d_gene: NA; CDR3nt: TGTGCCAGTCGGGGAGATCTCTACGAGCAGTACTTC; CDR3aa: CASRGDLYEQYF
j_gene: TRBJ2-7; abundance: few; v_gene: TRBV7-9; d_gene: TRBD1; CDR3nt: TGTGCCAGCAGCGCAAGGGACAGGGGCTACGAGCAGTACTTC; CDR3aa: CASSARDRGYEQYF
j_gene: TRBJ2-7; abundance: NA; v_gene: TRBV6-1; d_gene: TRBD2; CDR3nt: TGTGCCAGCAGTGTTGGTGGGGGGGGATACGAGCAGTACTTC; CDR3aa: CASSVGGGGYEQYF
j_gene: TRBJ2-2; abundance: NA; v_gene: TRBV7-6; d_gene: NA; CDR3nt: TGTGCCAGCAGCTTAAGCAGGAACACCGGGGAGCTGTTTTTT; CDR3aa: CASSLSRNTGELFF
j_gene: TRBJ2-1; abundance: NA; v_gene: TRBV4-3; d_gene: TRBD1; CDR3nt: TGCGCCAGCAGCCAAGATCGAGGGGGACAGGGGTTCTACAATGAGCAGTTCTTC; CDR3aa: CASSQDRGGQGFYNEQFF
j_gene: TRBJ2-7; abundance: NA; v_gene: TRBV5-6; d_gene: NA; CDR3nt: TGTGCCAGCAGCCCAGGACCGAGCTACGAGCAGTACTTC; CDR3aa: CASSPGPSYEQYF
j_gene: TRBJ1-4; abundance: NA; v_gene: TRBV5-6; d_gene: NA; CDR3nt: TGTGCCAGCAGCGGTAACCCAGGGGTTGGGGGTGAAAAACTGTTTTTT; CDR3aa: CASSGNPGVGGEKLFF
j_gene: TRBJ2-2; abundance: NA; v_gene: TRBV6-5; d_gene: NA; CDR3nt: TGTGCCAGCAGTTACTCTGGGCCCGGGGAGCTGTTTTTT; CDR3aa: CASSYSGPGELFF
j_gene: TRBJ2-5; abundance: NA; v_gene: TRBV9; d_gene: TRBD1; CDR3nt: TGTGCCAGCAGCGTAGAGGACAGGGCGGGAGAGACCCAGTACTTC; CDR3aa: CASSVEDRAGETQYF
j_gene: TRBJ2-5; abundance: NA; v_gene: TRBV7-1; d_gene: TRBD1; CDR3nt: TGTGCCAGCAGCTCCACAACGGGGCGTAAGGACAGGGGGCTCTTTATTGAAAGGCAAGAGACCCAGTACTTC; CDR3aa: CASSSTTGRKDRGLFIERQETQYF
j_gene: TRBJ2-7; abundance: NA; v_gene: TRBV21-1; d_gene: NA; CDR3nt: TGTGCCAGCAGCTTCCCGACCGGTCTAGCGGGAAGGTACGAGCAGTACTTC; CDR3aa: CASSFPTGLAGRYEQYF
j_gene: TRBJ2-7; abundance: NA; v_gene: TRBV29-1; d_gene: TRBD1; CDR3nt: TGCAGCGTGGCAACAGGGGGCGGGTTCTACGAGCAGTACTTC; CDR3aa: CSVATGGGFYEQYF